A single T cell receptor (beta chain) is shown here with its context. What it binds is not known. The sample originates from a study of TIL therapy for anti-PD-1-resistant metastatic lung cancer. Study in general: By whole-exome sequencing, median non-synonymous tumor mutation burden was approximately 1.4 mutations per megabase.

Germline CDR1 and CDR2: SGHAT and FQNNGV. The CDR3 extends over 18 amino acids. Between the trimmed V and J ends, which lost 0 bases and 0 bases, there was a span of 18 bases. Sequencing used immunoSEQ v3. Libraries were sequenced to 2 million to 2.5 million read pairs (survey) or roughly 4.5-6 million (deep). The protocol was immunoSEQ multiplex PCR, while the TCRdb copy is restricted to in-frame clones and leaves out a portion. The sample gives approximately 2,100 clones, approximately 82% of which show up once; 7.8% is in the top ten. As to time point: pre-treatment sample, taken before nivolumab and TIL therapy. Pleural nodules or supraclavicular lymph nodes made up most of the excised metastases sampled. Overall study results and limits: TIL cultures after expansion showed higher clonality and lower diversity than baseline tumor (median about 6% vs 30%).

The source of this sequence is a person aged 25-85 years with non-small cell lung cancer. This chain joins TRBV11-2 and TRBJ2-7; no firm D call. Sample: tumor tissue, taken at baseline. In DNA, the CDR3 is TGTGCCAGCAGCTTAGAAGGTGGTAGACCGCTTATCTCCTACGAGCAGTACTTC. Translation gives CASSLEGGRPLISYEQYF.